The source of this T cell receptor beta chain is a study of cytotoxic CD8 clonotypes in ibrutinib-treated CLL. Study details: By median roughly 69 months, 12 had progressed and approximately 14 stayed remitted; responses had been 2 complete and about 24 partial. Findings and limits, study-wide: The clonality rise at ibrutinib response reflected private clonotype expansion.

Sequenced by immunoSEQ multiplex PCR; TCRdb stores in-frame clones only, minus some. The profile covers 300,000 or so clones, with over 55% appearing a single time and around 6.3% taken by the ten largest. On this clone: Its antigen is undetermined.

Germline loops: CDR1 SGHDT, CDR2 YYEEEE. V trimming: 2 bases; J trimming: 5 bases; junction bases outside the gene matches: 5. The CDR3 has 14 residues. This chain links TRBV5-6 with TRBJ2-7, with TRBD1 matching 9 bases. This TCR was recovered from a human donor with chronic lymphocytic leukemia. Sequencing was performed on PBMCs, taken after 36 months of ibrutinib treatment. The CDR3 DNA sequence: TGTGCCAGCAGCTTAGGGACAGGGTTGCACGAGCAGTACTTC. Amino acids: CASSLGTGLHEQYF.